This T cell receptor (beta chain) was sequenced for a study of blood T cell repertoires in COVID-19. The germline CDR1 and CDR2 sequences are WNHNN and SYGVQD (reference sequence). The CDR3 extends over 13 amino acids. V was clipped by 8 bases and J by 1 base, with 11 bases between them. The assay was immunoSEQ multiplex PCR, and TCRdb's table has in-frame clones only and misses some. This sample has more than 150,000 clones, with roughly nine tenths found just once. The TCR comes from a woman in her twenties or thirties who had recovered from COVID-19. V usage is TRBV10-1 and J usage is TRBJ1-2; weak D call: TRBD1 (6 bases). The sequenced sample was PBMCs or T cells enriched from blood (not recorded which). As DNA, the CDR3 is TGCGCCAGCCAGGGGAATTTTAACTATGGCTACACCTTC. It codes for CASQGNFNYGYTF.